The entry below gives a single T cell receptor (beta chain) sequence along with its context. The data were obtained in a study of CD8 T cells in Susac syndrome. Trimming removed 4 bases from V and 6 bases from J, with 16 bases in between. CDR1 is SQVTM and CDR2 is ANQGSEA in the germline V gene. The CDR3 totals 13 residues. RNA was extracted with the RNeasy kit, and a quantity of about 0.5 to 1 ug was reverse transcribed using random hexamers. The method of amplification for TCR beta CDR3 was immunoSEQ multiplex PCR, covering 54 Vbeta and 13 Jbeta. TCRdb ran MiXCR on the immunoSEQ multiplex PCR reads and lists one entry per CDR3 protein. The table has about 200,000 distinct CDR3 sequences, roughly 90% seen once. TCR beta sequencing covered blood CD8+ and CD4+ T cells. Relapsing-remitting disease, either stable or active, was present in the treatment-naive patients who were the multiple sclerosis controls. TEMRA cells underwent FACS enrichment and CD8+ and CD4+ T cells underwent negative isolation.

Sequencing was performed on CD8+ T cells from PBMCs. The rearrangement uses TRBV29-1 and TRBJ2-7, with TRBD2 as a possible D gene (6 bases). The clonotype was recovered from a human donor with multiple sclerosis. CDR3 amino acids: CSVGTAGGIEQYF. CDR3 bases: TGCAGCGTTGGGACGGCTGGGGGGATCGAGCAGTACTTC.